Described below is a single T cell receptor (beta chain) sequence and its context. Some clones are missing from TCRdb's copy, which holds only in-frame ones; the method was immunoSEQ multiplex PCR. The repertoire holds around 83,000 clones, with more than 90% as singletons. CDR3 length: 16 residues. With V trimmed by 1 base and J by 2 bases, 5 bases remained unmatched. Germline-derived CDR1 and CDR2 are LGHNA and YSLEER. The data are from a study of technical replicates of blood from a handful of donors. The TCR was taken from a human donor in good health. Some clones in this sample may be carry-over from other donors' samples. This sequence joins TRBV4-3 and TRBJ2-3, with 8 bases that match TRBD2. Sequenced: T cells isolated from PBMCs. The chain's CDR3 is CASSQVMTSDTDTQYF. The CDR3 DNA reads TGCGCCAGCAGCCAAGTAATGACTAGCGACACAGATACGCAGTATTTT.